The rows below give T cell receptor beta chains drawn from one sample of a study of CD8+CD57+ T cells in acquired aplastic anemia. TCRdb analysed the reads with MiXCR anew, one entry per CDR3 protein. The sample carries some 92,000 distinct CDR3 sequences, roughly two thirds recorded once. Sample: sorted CD4+, CD8+, or CD8+CD57+ T cells (not recorded which) from PBMCs. The receptors were gathered from a human donor with aplastic anemia. Each CDR3 is given with its conserved first and last residue. D genes are given only for firm matches. Size is stated for part of the rows, as once, few or many counts, or as a class when the clone is expanded.

-,TRBV15,-,TRBJ2-7,TGTGCCACCAGCAGGGGTGTGGGACGCTCTCCGGACGAGCAGTACTTC,CATSRGVGRSPDEQYF
-,TRBV2,-,TRBJ2-5,TGTGCCAGTGCGGGTTCCCCCGGTGGAGAGACCCAGTACTTC,CASAGSPGGETQYF
-,TRBV29-1,TRBD1,TRBJ1-5,TGCAGCGTTGTTTCGGACAGGGATAGCAATCAGCCCCAGCATTTT,CSVVSDRDSNQPQHF
once,TRBV11-2,-,TRBJ1-1,TGTGCCAGCAGCTTAAGGCGGCAGAACACTGAAGCTTTCTTT,CASSLRRQNTEAFF
-,TRBV10-3,-,TRBJ1-6,TGTGCCACTAAGGAGGCGGCTTCACCCCTCCACTTT,CATKEAASPLHF
-,TRBV7-8,TRBD1,TRBJ1-2,TGTGCCAGCAGCTTAGATAGCGGACAGGGTCACTATGGCTACACCTTC,CASSLDSGQGHYGYTF
-,TRBV7-8,TRBD2,TRBJ2-1,TGTGCCAGCAGCTTAGGCGGCGGGGGGGCGTATGAGCAGTTCTTC,CASSLGGGGAYEQFF
-,TRBV5-1,-,TRBJ2-5,TGCGCCAGCAGGCTCCTAGAGACCCAGTACTTC,CASRLLETQYF
-,TRBV20-1,-,TRBJ2-7,TGCAGTGCTAGAGATTGGACGGGCAATCGACCCTACGAGCAGTACTTC,CSARDWTGNRPYEQYF
few,TRBV25-1,-,TRBJ2-7,TGTGCCAGCAGAGGGGCCGGGTACACTCTCGAACCCTCCTACGAGCAGTACTTC,CASRGAGYTLEPSYEQYF
-,TRBV2,TRBD1,TRBJ1-1,TGTGCCATTGGACAGGCGAGGGGCACTGAAGCTTTCTTT,CAIGQARGTEAFF
-,TRBV20-1,TRBD2,TRBJ2-1,TGCAGTGCTTATGACCCCCTAGCGGGAGTACGGTCTTTCTTC,CSAYDPLAGVRSFF
-,TRBV19,-,TRBJ2-3,TGTGCCAGTCACGACATCACAGATACGCAGTATTTT,CASHDITDTQYF
-,TRBV24-1,-,TRBJ1-1,TGTGCCACCAAAACAGGGACTGAAGCTTTCTTT,CATKTGTEAFF
-,TRBV27,-,TRBJ1-4,TGTGCCAGCAAGGTTAATGAAAAACTGTTTTTT,CASKVNEKLFF
many,TRBV20-1,TRBD1,TRBJ2-1,TGCAGTGCGCCCGGGACAGGGGACTACAATGAGCAGTTCTTC,CSAPGTGDYNEQFF
-,TRBV12-5,TRBD1,TRBJ1-1,TGTGCTAGTGTGAGTGAGGGGGCAGGTGAAGCTTTCTTT,CASVSEGAGEAFF
-,TRBV12-3/TRBV12-4,-,TRBJ1-6,TGTGCCAGCAGTTACGGGGAATCACCCCTCCACTTT,CASSYGESPLHF
-,TRBV9,TRBD1,TRBJ2-5,TGTGCCAGCAGCGTAGCAGGGGGTGGTGGGGAGACCCAGTACTTC,CASSVAGGGGETQYF
few,TRBV25-1,-,TRBJ2-1,TGTGCCAGCAGTGGGTATCGGGCGAAGTTCTTC,CASSGYRAKFF
few,TRBV2,-,TRBJ2-3,TGTGCCAGCAGTGGACTCACTAGCACAGATACGCAGTATTTT,CASSGLTSTDTQYF
-,TRBV7-9,-,TRBJ1-1,TGTGCCAGCAGCTCTGGACAGCCCACTGAAGCTTTCTTT,CASSSGQPTEAFF
-,TRBV5-5,TRBD2,TRBJ2-7,TGTGCCAGCAGGCCGAGCGGGACCAGCTCCTACGAGCAGTACTTC,CASRPSGTSSYEQYF
-,TRBV2,-,TRBJ1-1,TGTGCCAGCAGTGAAGAGGGCCGGGAGGCTTTCTTT,CASSEEGREAFF
-,TRBV29-1,-,TRBJ2-7,TGCAGCGTTGGAACAGACCCGGAGCAGTACTTC,CSVGTDPEQYF
-,TRBV7-8,-,TRBJ2-7,TGTGCCAGCAGCTTGAGGCAGACTGGGATCTCCTACGAGCAGTACTTC,CASSLRQTGISYEQYF
-,TRBV7-2,TRBD2,TRBJ2-1,TGTGCCAGCAGCTTAGCGGGGGGGTTCTCCTCCTACAATGAGCAGTTCTTC,CASSLAGGFSSYNEQFF
-,TRBV7-2,-,TRBJ2-5,TGTGCCAGCAGTGAAACTATTCTGACGGGAGAGACCCAGTACTTC,CASSETILTGETQYF
-,TRBV29-1,-,TRBJ1-2,TGCAGCGTTGTACTGGCTCCGGATGGCTACACCTTC,CSVVLAPDGYTF
-,TRBV2,TRBD1,TRBJ1-6,TGTGCCAGCATTTCCGGGACAGGAATGGGCACCCTCCACTTT,CASISGTGMGTLHF
-,TRBV7-9,TRBD1,TRBJ2-1,TGTGCCAGCAGCCAAGGACAGGGATGGAATGAGCAGTTCTTC,CASSQGQGWNEQFF
-,TRBV24-1,-,TRBJ2-1,TGTGCCACCAGTGATCCCGCGCCGGGACAAGACTACAATGAGCAGTTCTTC,CATSDPAPGQDYNEQFF
many,TRBV5-1,TRBD1,TRBJ2-7,TGCGCCAGCAGCTTAGAGTTAGCAGGGGGCTACGAGCAGTACTTC,CASSLELAGGYEQYF
few,TRBV7-2,-,TRBJ1-2,TGTGCCAGCAGCAGCAGGGATGGCTACACCTTC,CASSSRDGYTF
-,TRBV7-9,-,TRBJ1-5,TGTGCCAGCAGCTTTGGAAGGCAAGATCAGCCCCAGCATTTT,CASSFGRQDQPQHF
-,TRBV12-3/TRBV12-4,-,TRBJ1-6,TGTGCCAGCACGACAGGTCTGGGTGATTCACCCCTCCACTTT,CASTTGLGDSPLHF
many,TRBV27,-,TRBJ2-7,TGTGCCAGCAGTCTTGGGACCTCCTACGAGCAGTACTTC,CASSLGTSYEQYF
-,TRBV7-6,TRBD2,TRBJ2-1,TGTGCCAGCAGCGACGGGAGGGCCAATGAGCAGTTCTTC,CASSDGRANEQFF
-,TRBV25-1,-,TRBJ1-5,TGTGCCAGCAGTGAATCGCTTCTCAATCAGCCCCAGCATTTT,CASSESLLNQPQHF
-,TRBV2,-,TRBJ1-1,TGTGCCAGCAAGGATCTAAGCACTGAAGCTTTCTTT,CASKDLSTEAFF
-,TRBV6-4,-,TRBJ2-1,TGTGCCAGCAGTGACAGGCCCAGCTCCTACAATGAGCAGTTCTTC,CASSDRPSSYNEQFF
-,TRBV10-3,-,TRBJ2-3,TGTGCCATCAGTGAGCTAGCTACGTCAGATACGCAGTATTTT,CAISELATSDTQYF
few,TRBV15,-,TRBJ1-2,TGTGCCACCAGCAGAGGGAGGGACTCAAATGGCTACACCTTC,CATSRGRDSNGYTF
-,TRBV6-5,-,TRBJ1-2,TGTGCCAGCAGTTACGGCGCTAACTATGGCTACACCTTC,CASSYGANYGYTF
many,TRBV5-1,-,TRBJ2-5,TGCGCCAGCAGCTTGGCTCGCCAGCTGGGAGAGACCCAGTACTTC,CASSLARQLGETQYF
-,TRBV20-1,-,TRBJ1-6,TGCAGTGCTAGAGGAGTGGAAGTTAACAATTCACCCCTCCACTTT,CSARGVEVNNSPLHF
-,TRBV25-1,-,TRBJ1-1,TGTGCCAGCAGTGCGCCGGGACATTCGAACACTGAAGCTTTCTTT,CASSAPGHSNTEAFF
-,TRBV11-2,-,TRBJ1-1,TGTGCCAGCAGCTACAACAGGGATCGGAACACTGAAGCTTTCTTT,CASSYNRDRNTEAFF
-,TRBV12-3/TRBV12-4,-,TRBJ2-7,TGTGCCAGCAGTACCCTCCAACAAGGAGAGCAGTACTTC,CASSTLQQGEQYF
once,TRBV25-1,-,TRBJ2-1,TGTGCCAGCAGTGAATGGGTGGGGTCTTTAAGCTCCTACAATGAGCAGTTCTTC,CASSEWVGSLSSYNEQFF
-,TRBV3-1,TRBD2,TRBJ2-5,TGTGCCAGCAGTCCCACGAGACTAGCGGGGTCGGAGACCCAGTACTTC,CASSPTRLAGSETQYF